This entry features one TCR beta chain sequence. Its antigen has not been determined. Base-call qualities are not available, and no considerably larger clone is one nucleotide away. Relative to germline, V is 2 bases shorter and J is 9 bases shorter, with 11 bases between their ends. The germline V gene supplies CDR1 SGHTA and CDR2 FQGTGA. The cysteine opens and the phenylalanine closes a CDR3 of 13 amino acids. Only the CDR3 portion is preserved as DNA: 39 bases, with reading frame beginning at the first base. For every enrolled patient, mismatch repair deficiency was confirmed by either polymerase chain reaction or immunohistochemistry. TCR sequencing was performed for a few patients who responded to pembrolizumab therapy. The phase II trial prospectively evaluated PD-1 blockade with pembrolizumab in advanced mismatch repair-deficient cancers, independent of tissue of origin. Peripheral blood T cell samples were collected serially, before PD-1 blockade began and at several time points afterward. Blood sampling time points were reported as weeks after the first dose of pembrolizumab.

The sample belongs to a study of PD-1 blockade in mismatch repair-deficient tumors (TCRdb year 2017). About the investigation overall: Between late 2013 and September 2016, the trial enrolled over 80 consecutive patients with 12 mismatch repair-deficient cancer types, every one of whom had been previously treated and was progressing. Tumor-associated T cell clones in the peripheral blood of patients responding to PD-1 blockade were tracked using deep sequencing of TCR CDR3 regions.

The library was produced with the immunoSEQ multiplex PCR assay. TCRdb limited this immuneACCESS table to in-frame rearrangements with V and J called. A share of clones is missing; checked studies link under half to unresolved V genes, and the rest is unexplained. The table for this sample lists tens of thousands of clones; roughly three quarters of them were counted only once. Over 3% of the sample lies in the top ten. Results the study describes overall, beyond this receptor: Clones residing in the tumor, which were often undetectable in blood before treatment, expanded quickly after pembrolizumab and then contracted, generally before radiologic responses.

The sequence was collected from an adult with mismatch repair-deficient cancer. The starting material was peripheral blood, obtained 4 weeks after starting pembrolizumab. The V and J genes are TRBV7-3 and TRBJ2-1; TRBD2 is perhaps the D gene, given 5 matching bases. Here is the DNA: TGTGCCAGCAGCTTAGAGGGTCTAGGTGAGCAGTTCTTC. Its amino acids are CASSLEGLGEQFF.